This entry lists 4 T cell receptor beta chains sequenced from one sample in a study of technical replicates of blood from a handful of donors. TCRdb's table, derived via immunoSEQ multiplex PCR, lists solely in-frame clones and lacks some. The sample holds 65,000 to 85,000 clones, around 96% seen once. The sample comprised T cells isolated from PBMCs. These receptors were obtained from a human donor in good health.

The rearrangement uses TRBV6-1 and TRBJ1-3; no firm D call. V shed 5 bases and J shed 0 bases, with 8 bases lying between them. The CDR3 totals 14 residues. Per germline, CDR1 MNHNS and CDR2 SASEGT. CDR3: CASSLLASGNTIYF. The CDR3 DNA reads as TGTGCCAGCAGTCTCCTGGCCTCTGGAAACACCATATATTTT.

V is TRBV9 and J is TRBJ1-2; TRBD1 is a possible D gene (5 bases). This CDR3 spans 14 amino acids. The ends were cut back, 4 bases at V and 6 bases at J, with 16 bases in the middle. CDR1 and CDR2 from the germline V gene are SGDLS and YYNGEE. This CDR3 reads CASSPGLGGNGYTF. The DNA for the CDR3 is TGTGCCAGCAGCCCGGGATTGGGGGGGAATGGCTACACCTTC.

This clone has only one observation. The V call is TRBV30, the J call TRBJ2-1; D is ambiguous. V was cut by 4 bases and J by 8 bases, with 15 bases left in between. CDR1 is GTSNPN and CDR2 is SVGIG in the germline V gene (reference sequence). The CDR3 contains 13 residues. CDR3 DNA sequence: TGTGCCTGGATTCCGGCTACAGAAGATGAGCAGTTCTTC. This codes for CAWIPATEDEQFF.

The chain couples TRBV7-9 to TRBJ2-3; D remains ambiguous. The CDR3 has 12 amino acids. The germline gives CDR1 SEHNR, CDR2 FQNEAQ (reference sequence). The V and J ends lost 2 bases and 6 bases respectively, with 6 bases between them. CDR3 amino acids: CASSLTQDTQYF. CDR3 nucleotides: TGTGCCAGCAGCTTAACCCAGGATACGCAGTATTTT.